This T cell receptor beta chain stems from a study of blood T cell repertoires in COVID-19. Turning to the study itself: Italy, Spain and the United States were the sources of the convalescent and acute COVID-19 samples. In each case, the material was cDNA or gDNA derived from T cells, B-cell-depleted T cells, or PBMCs.

This clone occurred a few times. In germline, CDR1 is GTSNPN, CDR2 SVGIG (reference sequence). V lost 3 bases and J lost 2; bases outside the gene matches: 12. The CDR3 covers 19 residues. Only in-frame clones appear in the TCRdb table, and some are missing; sequencing was by immunoSEQ multiplex PCR. The sample includes approximately 170,000 clones, approximately 82% of them seen just once. The source of this sequence is an older woman who had recovered from COVID-19. The chain couples TRBV30 to TRBJ2-3, with 15 nucleotides matching TRBD2. Sequencing was performed on peripheral blood. DNA of the CDR3: TGTGCCTGGAGGTTTTTGGGGGGACTAGCGGGAGGACCCACAGATACGCAGTATTTT. It is translated as CAWRFLGGLAGGPTDTQYF. The whole variable domain, remainder taken from reference TRBV30 and TRBJ2-3, is SQTIHQWPATLVQPVGSPLSLECTVEGTSNPNLYWYRQAAGRGLQLLFYSVGIGQISSEVPQNLSASRPQDRQFILSSKKLLLSDSGFYLCAWRFLGGLAGGPTDTQYFGPGTRLTVL.